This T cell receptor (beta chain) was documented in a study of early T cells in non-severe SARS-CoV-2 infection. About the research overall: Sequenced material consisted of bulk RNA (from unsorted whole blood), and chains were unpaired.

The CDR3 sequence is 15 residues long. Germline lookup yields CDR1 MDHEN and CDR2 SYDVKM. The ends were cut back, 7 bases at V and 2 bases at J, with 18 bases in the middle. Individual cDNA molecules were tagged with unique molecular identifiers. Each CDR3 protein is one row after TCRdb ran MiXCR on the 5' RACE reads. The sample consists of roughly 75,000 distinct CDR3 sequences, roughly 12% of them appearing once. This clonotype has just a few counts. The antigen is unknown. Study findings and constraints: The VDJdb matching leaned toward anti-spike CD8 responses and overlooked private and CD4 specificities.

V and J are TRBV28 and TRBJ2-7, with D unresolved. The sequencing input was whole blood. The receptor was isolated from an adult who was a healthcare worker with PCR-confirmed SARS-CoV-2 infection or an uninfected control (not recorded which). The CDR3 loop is CASNPFGRSAYEQYF. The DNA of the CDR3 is TGTGCCAGCAACCCCTTCGGTAGGTCGGCCTACGAGCAGTACTTC.